This T cell receptor beta chain was sequenced during a study of identical twins. Germline CDR1 LGHDT, CDR2 YNNKEL (reference sequence). Trimming took 0 bases from V and 3 from J, leaving 9 bases between them. This CDR3 has 14 residues. TCRdb ran MiXCR on the 5' RACE reads and lists one entry per CDR3 protein. This table has roughly 230,000 distinct CDR3 sequences, approximately 8.6% appearing once. The study's findings and limits: These conclusions were based on statistical analysis (cross-sectional, not following the same donors).

This clonotype occurred many times. Its antigen is unidentified. These data were also filed under a second study, of yellow fever vaccine responses in identical twins.

V and J are TRBV3-1 and TRBJ2-7; D unclear. This clonotype was obtained from a woman under 30 in good health. Material: CD8+ T cells sorted from blood. The CDR3 loop is CASSQDSNDYEQYF. The CDR3 bases are TGTGCCAGCAGCCAAGATAGTAATGACTACGAGCAGTACTTC.